The 16 T cell receptor beta chains below were found in one sample sequenced in a study of shared clonotypes between healthy human individuals. CD8 cells regarded as naive lacked CD45RO, were positively chosen for CCR7, and omitted terminally differentiated effector memory CD45RA+ cells. This table comes from immunoSEQ multiplex PCR, and its TCRdb copy is limited to in-frame clones, with some not included. The data show around 580,000 clones, roughly 98% seen once. The sample was naive CD8+ T cells sorted from blood. These receptors were obtained from a man aged 25 to 40 in good health.

The V call is TRBV30, the J call TRBJ2-7; 7 nucleotides align to TRBD2. The CDR3 is made up of 13 amino acids. The ends lost 2 bases at V and 3 bases at J; junction bases unmatched: 4. The germline CDR1 and CDR2 sequences are GTSNPN and SVGIG (reference sequence). The CDR3, as DNA: TGTGCCTGGAGTTTGACTAGCTTCTACGAGCAGTACTTC. Its translation is CAWSLTSFYEQYF.

This chain joins TRBV9 and TRBJ2-7; a weak D match, TRBD2 (6 bases). This CDR3 has 13 residues. Germline V lookup: CDR1 SGDLS, CDR2 YYNGEE. V lost 3 bases and J lost 2, with 9 bases in between. CDR3 amino acids: CASSGGLTYEQYF. The CDR3 region has the DNA TGTGCCAGCAGCGGGGGACTGACCTACGAGCAGTACTTC.

The chain links TRBV5-6 to TRBJ2-1, with D possibly called TRBD1 or TRBD2 (7 bases each). There are 18 residues in the CDR3. Germline V gene data show CDR1 as SGHDT and CDR2 as YYEEEE. Trimming took 5 bases from V and 8 from J, leaving 29 bases between them. The CDR3 spells CASSGTATGTTRLDEQFF. The CDR3 DNA sequence: TGTGCCAGCAGTGGGACAGCCACCGGGACTACACGCCTTGATGAGCAGTTCTTC.

V usage is TRBV11-1 and J usage is TRBJ1-1, with D perhaps matching TRBD1 (6 bases). Trimming left V 1 base short and J 4 bases short, with 16 bases between. The CDR3 consists of 16 residues. Germline CDR1 SGHAT, CDR2 FQDESV (reference sequence). For the CDR3, the DNA is TGTGCCAGCAGCTTAGGAGGAGGGGGGAAAAGCACTGAAGCTTTCTTT. Its protein product is CASSLGGGGKSTEAFF.

The rearrangement uses TRBV30 and TRBJ2-7, with D hard to call. This CDR3 is built from 12 residues. Looked up from germline, CDR1 is GTSNPN and CDR2 is SVGIG (reference sequence). Trimming removed 5 bases at V and 3 bases at J, with 11 bases between. The CDR3 coding sequence is TGTGCCTGGGCTGGGCTCGACTACGAGCAGTACTTC. Translation gives CAWAGLDYEQYF.

The gene calls are TRBV6-5 and TRBJ2-5, with 14 positions matching TRBD2. Trimming removed 0 bases from V and 3 bases from J; junction bases left unmatched: 0. The CDR3 length is 16 residues. Germline CDR1 and CDR2: MNHEY and SVGAGI. CDR3 region: CASSYSTSGREETQYF. The CDR3 DNA reads as TGTGCCAGCAGTTACTCGACTAGCGGGAGGGAAGAGACCCAGTACTTC.

The rearrangement links TRBV23-1 to TRBJ2-1; D gene uncertain. TRBV23-1 is annotated as an ORF whose role is uncertain. The CDR3 has 15 residues. V lost 7 bases and J lost 8, with 21 bases in between. This CDR3 reads CASILAIIELDEQFF. CDR3 nucleotides: TGCGCCAGCATTCTTGCAATCATCGAATTAGATGAGCAGTTCTTC.

Comment on this clone: Different DNA sequences within this sample yield the same CDR3. This chain uses TRBV29-1 with TRBJ2-3, with D uncertain. Trimming removed 4 bases from V and 3 bases from J, with 5 bases in between. Germline V gene sequence: CDR1 SQVTM, CDR2 ANQGSEA. The CDR3 totals 11 residues. The CDR3 protein is CSVVSTDTQYF. The CDR3 DNA follows: TGCAGCGTTGTGTCAACAGATACGCAGTATTTT.

The chain couples TRBV5-1 to TRBJ2-1, with 7 positions matching TRBD2. From germline, CDR1 is SGHRS and CDR2 YFSETQ. The CDR3 runs to 14 residues. J gave up 3 bases and V 4 bases, and 4 bases lay outside the gene matches. The CDR3 nucleotides are TGCGCCAGCAGCGATGAGCGGGGCTACAATGAGCAGTTCTTC. Its protein is CASSDERGYNEQFF.

This rearrangement joins TRBV5-1 to TRBJ2-1; no reliable D call. Germline V gene lookup returns CDR1 SGHRS and CDR2 YFSETQ. This CDR3 has 14 residues. Trimming removed 0 bases from V and 12 bases from J, with 16 bases in between. DNA of the CDR3: TGCGCCAGCAGCTTGGTGGACCGACCGAACGGGCAGTTCTTC. It yields the protein CASSLVDRPNGQFF. Based on the CDR3 plus reference TRBV5-1 and TRBJ2-1, the full variable domain is KAGVTQTPRYLIKTRGQQVTLSCSPISGHRSVSWYQQTPGQGLQFLFEYFSETQRNKGNFPGRFSGRQFSNSRSEMNVSTLELGDSALYLCASSLVDRPNGQFFGPGTRLTVL.

This chain uses TRBV30 with TRBJ1-5, with 7 bases fitting TRBD1. V shed 2 bases, J shed 0 bases, and the junction held 13 bases outside the gene matches. The germline gives CDR1 GTSNPN, CDR2 SVGIG (reference sequence). This CDR3 spans 18 amino acids. This CDR3 reads CAWSHGTASSYSNQPQHF. CDR3 DNA: TGTGCCTGGAGTCACGGGACAGCCAGCTCTTATAGCAATCAGCCCCAGCATTTT.

V is TRBV30 and J is TRBJ1-1; 7 nucleotides line up with TRBD1. V shed 5 bases, J shed 5 bases, and the junction held 8 bases outside the gene matches. This CDR3 has 13 amino acids. CDR1 and CDR2 (germline): GTSNPN, SVGIG (reference sequence). CDR3 coding DNA: TGTGCCTGGGAGAGGGACAGCGGGACTGAAGCTTTCTTT. The encoded protein is CAWERDSGTEAFF.

This clone was recorded once. V is TRBV27 and J is TRBJ2-3; D ambiguous. Germline-derived CDR1 and CDR2 are MNHEY and SMNVEV (reference sequence). Trimming pared 6 bases from V and 1 base from J, leaving 8 bases between. The CDR3 loop spans 13 amino acids. The CDR3 loop reads CASSPGGTDTQYF. CDR3 sequence (DNA): TGTGCCAGCAGCCCTGGCGGCACAGATACGCAGTATTTT.

The chain couples TRBV5-1 to TRBJ2-2, with D possibly being TRBD1 (5 bases). V was cut by 1 base and J by 5 bases, with 24 bases left in between. Germline CDR1 reads SGHRS; CDR2 reads YFSETQ. The CDR3 has 19 amino acids. The CDR3 loop is CASSLSRQPGFVLTGELFF. In nucleotides, the CDR3 is TGCGCCAGCAGCTTGAGCCGACAGCCGGGCTTTGTTCTTACCGGGGAGCTGTTTTTT.

The CDR3 protein is CASSLAGRDYEQYF. CDR3 nucleotides: TGTGCCAGCAGTTTGGCGGGGCGCGATTACGAGCAGTACTTC. This rearrangement joins TRBV27 to TRBJ2-7; TRBD2 is a possible D gene (6 bases). This CDR3 has 14 residues. Germline CDR1 is MNHEY and CDR2 is SMNVEV (reference sequence). V was cut by 3 bases and J by 4 bases, with 13 bases left in between.

The V call is TRBV7-9, the J call TRBJ1-1; the match to TRBD1 covers 8 bases. This CDR3 is built from 13 residues. V shed 4 bases, J shed 4 bases, and the junction held 2 bases outside the gene matches. Germline-derived CDR1 and CDR2 are SEHNR and FQNEAQ (reference sequence). CDR3 sequence reads: CASSSGGGTEAFF. CDR3 nucleotide sequence: TGTGCCAGCAGCTCAGGGGGCGGCACTGAAGCTTTCTTT.